The T cell receptor (beta chain) under discussion was sequenced for a study of T-cell memory formation after mild COVID-19. TCRdb re-analysed the 5' RACE reads in MiXCR, keeping a single row per CDR3 protein. The sample consists of about 50,000 distinct CDR3 sequences, over 9% of them appearing once. The TCR sequence derives from an adult woman who had mild COVID-19 (a few samples of this study predate the infection). Cell type and time point are not known. The sample was PBMCs or a T cell subset sorted from them (not recorded which).

The CDR3 region has the DNA TGTGCCAGCAGTGATGACAGGGACTATGGCTACACCTTC. Its protein is CASSDDRDYGYTF. This chain links TRBV2 with TRBJ1-2; 7 positions agree with TRBD1. Germline lookup yields CDR1 SNHLY and CDR2 FYNNEI. The CDR3 runs 13 residues. Trimming removed 3 bases from V and 3 bases from J; junction bases left unmatched: 1. The variable domain in full, completed from reference TRBV2 and TRBJ1-2, reads EPEVTQTPSHQVTQMGQEVILRCVPISNHLYFYWYRQILGQKVEFLVSFYNNEISEKSEIFDDQFSVERPDGSNFTLKIRSTKLEDSAMYFCASSDDRDYGYTFGSGTRLTVV.